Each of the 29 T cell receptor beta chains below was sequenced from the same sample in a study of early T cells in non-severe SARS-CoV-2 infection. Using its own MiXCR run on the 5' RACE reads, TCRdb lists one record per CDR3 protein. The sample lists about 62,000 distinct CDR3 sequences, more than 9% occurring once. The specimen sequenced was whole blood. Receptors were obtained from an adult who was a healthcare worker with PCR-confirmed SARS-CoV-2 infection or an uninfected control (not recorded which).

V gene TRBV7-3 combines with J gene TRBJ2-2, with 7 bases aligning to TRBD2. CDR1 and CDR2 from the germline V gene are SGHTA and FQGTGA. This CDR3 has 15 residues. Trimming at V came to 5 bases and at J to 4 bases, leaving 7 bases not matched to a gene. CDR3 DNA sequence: TGTGCCAGCAGCAGCAGAGCGGGGTTCACCGGGGAGCTGTTTTTT. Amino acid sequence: CASSSRAGFTGELFF.

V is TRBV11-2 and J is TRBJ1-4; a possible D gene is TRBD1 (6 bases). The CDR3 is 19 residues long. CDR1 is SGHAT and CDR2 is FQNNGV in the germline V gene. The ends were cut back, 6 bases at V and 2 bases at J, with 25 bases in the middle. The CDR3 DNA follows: TGTGCCAGCAGATCCCGGGGCAGGGGCCAGGATACTACTAATGAAAAACTGTTTTTT. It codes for CASRSRGRGQDTTNEKLFF.

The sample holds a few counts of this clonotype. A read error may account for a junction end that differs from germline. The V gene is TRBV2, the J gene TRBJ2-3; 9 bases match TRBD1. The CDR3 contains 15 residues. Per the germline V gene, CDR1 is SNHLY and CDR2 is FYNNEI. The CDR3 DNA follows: TGTGTCAGCAGTGAACAGGGGGCTGGGACAGATACGCAGTATTTT. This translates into CVSSEQGAGTDTQYF.

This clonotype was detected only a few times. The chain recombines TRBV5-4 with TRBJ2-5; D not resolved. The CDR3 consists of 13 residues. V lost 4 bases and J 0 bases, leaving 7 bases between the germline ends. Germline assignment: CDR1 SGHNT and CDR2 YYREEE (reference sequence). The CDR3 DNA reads TGTGCCAGCAGCCGAGAGTACCAAGAGACCCAGTACTTC. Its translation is CASSREYQETQYF. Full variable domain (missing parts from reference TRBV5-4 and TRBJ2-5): ETGVTQSPTHLIKTRGQQVTLRCSSQSGHNTVSWYQQALGQGPQFIFQYYREEENGRGNFPPRFSGLQFPNYSSELNVNALELDDSALYLCASSREYQETQYFGPGTRLLVL.

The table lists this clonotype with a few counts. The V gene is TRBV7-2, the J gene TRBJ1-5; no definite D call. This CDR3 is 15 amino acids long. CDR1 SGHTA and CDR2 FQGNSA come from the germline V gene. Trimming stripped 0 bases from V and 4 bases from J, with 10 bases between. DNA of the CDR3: TGTGCCAGCAGCTTAGCGCGAGACCCTAATCAGCCCCAGCATTTT. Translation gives CASSLARDPNQPQHF.

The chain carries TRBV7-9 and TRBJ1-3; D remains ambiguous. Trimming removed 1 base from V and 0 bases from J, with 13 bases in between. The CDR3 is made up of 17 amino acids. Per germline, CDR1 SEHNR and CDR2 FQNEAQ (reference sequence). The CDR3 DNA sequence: TGTGCCAGCAGCTTAGATGTGGCTACGATCTCTGGAAACACCATATATTTT. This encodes CASSLDVATISGNTIYF. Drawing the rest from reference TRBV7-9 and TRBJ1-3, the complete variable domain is DTGVSQNPRHKITKRGQNVTFRCDPISEHNRLYWYRQTLGQGPEFLTYFQNEAQLEKSRLLSDRFSAERPKGSFSTLEIQRTEQGDSAMYLCASSLDVATISGNTIYFGEGSWLTVV.

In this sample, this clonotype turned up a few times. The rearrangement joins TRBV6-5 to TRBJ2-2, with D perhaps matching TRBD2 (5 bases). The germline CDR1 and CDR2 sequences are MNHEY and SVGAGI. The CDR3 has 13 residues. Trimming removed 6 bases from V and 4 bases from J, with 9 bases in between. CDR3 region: CASRLVSTGELFF. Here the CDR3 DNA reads TGTGCCAGCAGACTAGTTAGCACCGGGGAGCTGTTTTTT.

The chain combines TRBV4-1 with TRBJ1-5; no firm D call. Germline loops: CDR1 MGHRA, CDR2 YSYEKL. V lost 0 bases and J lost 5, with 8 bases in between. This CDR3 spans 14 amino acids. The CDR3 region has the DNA TGCGCCAGCAGCCAAGATGGAAGAGATCAGCCCCAGCATTTT. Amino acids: CASSQDGRDQPQHF.

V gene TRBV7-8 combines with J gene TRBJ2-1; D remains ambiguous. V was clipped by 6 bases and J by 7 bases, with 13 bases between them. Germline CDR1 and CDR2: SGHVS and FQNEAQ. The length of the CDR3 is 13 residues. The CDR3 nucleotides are TGTGCCAGCAGTTCTCAAAGGGTAAATGAGCAGTTCTTC. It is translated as CASSSQRVNEQFF.

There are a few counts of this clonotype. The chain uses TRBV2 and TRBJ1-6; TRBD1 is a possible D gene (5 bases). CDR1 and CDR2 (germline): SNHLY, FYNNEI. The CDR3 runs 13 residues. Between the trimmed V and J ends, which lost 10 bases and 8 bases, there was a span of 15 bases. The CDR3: CAIRAIGDSPLHF. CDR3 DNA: TGTGCCATCAGAGCCATAGGGGATTCACCCCTCCACTTT.

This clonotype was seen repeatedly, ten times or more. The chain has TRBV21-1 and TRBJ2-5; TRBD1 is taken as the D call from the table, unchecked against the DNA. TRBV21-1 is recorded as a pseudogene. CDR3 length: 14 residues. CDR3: CASSKGDRRKTQYF. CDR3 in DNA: TGTGCCAGCAGCAAAGGGGACAGGAGAAAGACCCAGTACTTC.

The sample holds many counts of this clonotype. CDR3 region: CASRAYILSYEQYV. Written as DNA, the CDR3 is TGTGCCAGCAGGGCCTATATCCTCTCCTACGAGCAGTACGTC. This chain joins TRBV9 and TRBJ2-7, with D unclear. The CDR3 length is 14 residues. The germline V and J ends were trimmed by 5 bases and 0 bases, with 12 bases remaining between them. Per germline, CDR1 SGDLS and CDR2 YYNGEE.

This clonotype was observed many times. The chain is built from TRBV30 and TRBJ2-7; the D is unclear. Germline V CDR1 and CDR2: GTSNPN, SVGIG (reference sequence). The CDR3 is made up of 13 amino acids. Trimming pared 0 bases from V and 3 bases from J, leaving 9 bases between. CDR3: CAWSVGQYYEQYV. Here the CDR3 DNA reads TGTGCCTGGAGTGTAGGTCAGTACTACGAGCAGTACGTC.

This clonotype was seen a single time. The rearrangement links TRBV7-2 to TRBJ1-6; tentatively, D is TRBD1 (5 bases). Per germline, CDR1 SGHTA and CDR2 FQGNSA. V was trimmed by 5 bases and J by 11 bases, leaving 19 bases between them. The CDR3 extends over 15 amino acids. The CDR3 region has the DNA TGTGCCAGCAGCCGGGGGACCGCGGATTTCCCACCCCTCCACTTT. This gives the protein CASSRGTADFPPLHF.

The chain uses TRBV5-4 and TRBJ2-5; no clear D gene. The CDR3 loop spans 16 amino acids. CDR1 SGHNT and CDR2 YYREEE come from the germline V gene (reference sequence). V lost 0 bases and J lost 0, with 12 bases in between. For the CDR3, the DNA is TGTGCCAGCAGCTTGGCTCAGATGGAGTACCAAGAGACCCAGTACTTC. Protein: CASSLAQMEYQETQYF.

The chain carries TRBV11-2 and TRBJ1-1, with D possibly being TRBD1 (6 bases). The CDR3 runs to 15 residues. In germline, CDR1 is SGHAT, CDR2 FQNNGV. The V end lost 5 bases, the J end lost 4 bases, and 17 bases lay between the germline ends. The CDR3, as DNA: TGTGCCAGCAGCCCCCCGAGGGGAGGGGGCACTGAAGCTTTCTTT. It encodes CASSPPRGGGTEAFF. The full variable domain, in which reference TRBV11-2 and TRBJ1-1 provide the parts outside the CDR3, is EAGVAQSPRYKIIEKRQSVAFWCNPISGHATLYWYQQILGQGPKLLIQFQNNGVVDDSQLPKDRFSAERLKGVDSTLKIQPAKLEDSAVYLCASSPPRGGGTEAFFGQGTRLTVV.

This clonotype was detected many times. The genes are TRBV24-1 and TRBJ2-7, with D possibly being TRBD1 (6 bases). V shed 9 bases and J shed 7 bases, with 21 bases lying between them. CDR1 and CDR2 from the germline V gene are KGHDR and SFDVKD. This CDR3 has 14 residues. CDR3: CATAPGAGDGEQYV. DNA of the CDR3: TGTGCCACCGCTCCCGGGGCAGGGGATGGAGAGCAGTACGTC.

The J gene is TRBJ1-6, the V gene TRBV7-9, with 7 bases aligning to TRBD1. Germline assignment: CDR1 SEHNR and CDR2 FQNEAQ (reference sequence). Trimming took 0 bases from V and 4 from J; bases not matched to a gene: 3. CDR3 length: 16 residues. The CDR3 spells CASSLAGTAYNSPLHF. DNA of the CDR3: TGTGCCAGCAGCTTAGCGGGGACAGCTTATAATTCACCCCTCCACTTT.

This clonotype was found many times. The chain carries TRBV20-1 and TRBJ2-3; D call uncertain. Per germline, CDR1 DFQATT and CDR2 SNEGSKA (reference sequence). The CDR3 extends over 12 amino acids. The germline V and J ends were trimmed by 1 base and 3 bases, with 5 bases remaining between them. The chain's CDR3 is CSARGKTDTQYF. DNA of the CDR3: TGCAGTGCTAGAGGAAAGACAGATACGCAGTATTTT.

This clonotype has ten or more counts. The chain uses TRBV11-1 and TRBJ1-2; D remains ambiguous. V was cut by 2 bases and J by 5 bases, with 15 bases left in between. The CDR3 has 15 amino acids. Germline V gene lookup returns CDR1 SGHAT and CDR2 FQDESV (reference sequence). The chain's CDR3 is CASSLSTANSYGYTF. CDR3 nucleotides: TGTGCCAGCAGCTTATCTACAGCCAACTCTTATGGCTACACCTTC.

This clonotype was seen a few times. CDR3 region: CASSLDGGSNTQYF. The DNA of the CDR3 is TGTGCCAGCAGCTTGGACGGGGGGAGTAATACGCAGTATTTT. This chain links TRBV9 with TRBJ2-3; 7 bases are a match to TRBD2. V lost 4 bases, J lost 7 bases, and 9 bases stayed unmatched. The germline V gene has CDR1 SGDLS and CDR2 YYNGEE. The CDR3 loop spans 14 amino acids.

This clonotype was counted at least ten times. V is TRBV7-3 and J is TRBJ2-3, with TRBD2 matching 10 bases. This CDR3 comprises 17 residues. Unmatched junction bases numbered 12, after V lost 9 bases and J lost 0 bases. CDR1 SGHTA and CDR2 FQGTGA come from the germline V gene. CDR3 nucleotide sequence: TGTGCCAGAGGAGCGGGGGGGCCCTCTAATAGCACAGATACGCAGTATTTT. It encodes CARGAGGPSNSTDTQYF.

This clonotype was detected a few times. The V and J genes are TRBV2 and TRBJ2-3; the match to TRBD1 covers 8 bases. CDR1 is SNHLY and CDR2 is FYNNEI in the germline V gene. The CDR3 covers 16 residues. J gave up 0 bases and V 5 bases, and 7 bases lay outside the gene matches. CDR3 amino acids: CASSLRTGRSTDTQYF. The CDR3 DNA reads TGTGCCAGCAGTCTCCGGACAGGGAGAAGCACAGATACGCAGTATTTT. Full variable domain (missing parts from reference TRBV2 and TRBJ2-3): EPEVTQTPSHQVTQMGQEVILRCVPISNHLYFYWYRQILGQKVEFLVSFYNNEISEKSEIFDDQFSVERPDGSNFTLKIRSTKLEDSAMYFCASSLRTGRSTDTQYFGPGTRLTVL.

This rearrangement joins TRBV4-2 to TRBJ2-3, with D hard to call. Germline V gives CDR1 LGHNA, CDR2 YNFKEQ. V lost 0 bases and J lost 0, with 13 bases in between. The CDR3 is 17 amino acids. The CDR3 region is CASSQDLGTTSTDTQYF. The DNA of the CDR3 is TGTGCCAGCAGCCAAGATCTAGGTACAACTAGCACAGATACGCAGTATTTT.

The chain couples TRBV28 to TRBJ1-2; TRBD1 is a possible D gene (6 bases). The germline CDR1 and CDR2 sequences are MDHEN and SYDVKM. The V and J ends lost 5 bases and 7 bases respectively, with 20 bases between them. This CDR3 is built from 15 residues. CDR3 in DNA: TGTGCCAGCAGTAGGTACGGCAGGGGCTCGGTTGGCTACACCTTC. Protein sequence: CASSRYGRGSVGYTF.

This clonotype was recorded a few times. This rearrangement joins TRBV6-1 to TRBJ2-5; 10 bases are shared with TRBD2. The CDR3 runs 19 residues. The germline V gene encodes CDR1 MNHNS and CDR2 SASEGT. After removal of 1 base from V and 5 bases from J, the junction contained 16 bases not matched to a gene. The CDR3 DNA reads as TGTGCCAGCAGTGAAGACCGCTGGCGGACTAGCGGATCCCGGGAGACCCAGTACTTC. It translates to CASSEDRWRTSGSRETQYF.

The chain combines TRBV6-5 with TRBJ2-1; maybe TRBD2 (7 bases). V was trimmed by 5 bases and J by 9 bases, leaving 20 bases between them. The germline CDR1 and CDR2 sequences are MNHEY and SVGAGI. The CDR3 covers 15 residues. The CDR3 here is CASSTTGGPEAEQFF. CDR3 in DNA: TGTGCCAGCAGTACTACGGGGGGCCCGGAAGCTGAGCAGTTCTTC.

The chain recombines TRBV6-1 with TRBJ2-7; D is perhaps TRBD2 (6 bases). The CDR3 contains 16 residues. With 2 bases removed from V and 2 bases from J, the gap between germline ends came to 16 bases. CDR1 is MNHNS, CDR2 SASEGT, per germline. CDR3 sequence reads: CASSETRYRGTYEQYV. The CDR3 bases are TGTGCCAGCAGTGAAACCCGGTACCGGGGGACCTACGAGCAGTACGTC.

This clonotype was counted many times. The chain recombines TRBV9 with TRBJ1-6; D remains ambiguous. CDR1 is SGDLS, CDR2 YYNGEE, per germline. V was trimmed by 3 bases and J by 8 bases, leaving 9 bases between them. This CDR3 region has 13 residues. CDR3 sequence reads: CASSGNEDSPLHF. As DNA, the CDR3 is TGTGCCAGCAGCGGAAATGAGGATTCACCCCTCCACTTT.